The 13 T cell receptor beta chains below all came from one sample that was sequenced in a study of PD-1 and CTLA-4 blockade in melanoma. Clones were read by immunoSEQ multiplex PCR, and TCRdb kept only the in-frame ones, dropping some. The sample has 30,000 or so clones, around 93% seen once; the top ten hold 8.5% to 9%. The sequencing here drew on CD8+ T cells from peripheral blood, taken from a patient given anti-PD-1 treatment. The receptors here all came from a human donor with melanoma.

CDR3 sequence (DNA): TGTGCCAGCAGTGAAACGGAGAACATGAACACTGAAGCTTTCTTT. Its protein is CASSETENMNTEAFF. The V call is TRBV2, the J call TRBJ1-1; D not resolved. This CDR3 comprises 15 residues. Trimming took off 2 bases at V and 0 bases at J, with 10 bases between the two ends. The germline V gene encodes CDR1 SNHLY and CDR2 FYNNEI.

V and J are TRBV7-7 and TRBJ1-4; D is unresolved. The CDR3 has 15 amino acids. Germline CDR1 reads SSHAT; CDR2 reads FNYEAQ (reference sequence). With 5 bases removed from V and 0 bases from J, the gap between germline ends came to 10 bases. CDR3 sequence: CASSLTGATNEKLFF. The CDR3 region has the DNA TGTGCCAGCAGCCTTACCGGCGCAACTAATGAAAAACTGTTTTTT.

The sample holds one count of this clone. The gene calls are TRBV9 and TRBJ2-1; the match to TRBD2 covers 12 bases. J lost 9 bases, V lost 0 bases, and 7 bases had no gene match. CDR3 length equals 16 residues. CDR1 is SGDLS, CDR2 YYNGEE, per germline. The chain's CDR3 is CASSVDSSGRGSEQFF. The DNA for the CDR3 is TGTGCCAGCAGCGTAGATTCTAGCGGGAGGGGTTCTGAGCAGTTCTTC. The entire variable domain, with the rest obtained from reference TRBV9 and TRBJ2-1, is as follows: DSGVTQTPKHLITATGQRVTLRCSPRSGDLSVYWYQQSLDQGLQFLIQYYNGEERAKGNILERFSAQQFPDLHSELNLSSLELGDSALYFCASSVDSSGRGSEQFFGPGTRLTVL.

The V call is TRBV12-3 or TRBV12-4, the J call TRBJ1-2; TRBD1 might be the D (5 bases). The CDR3 contains 13 residues. Deletions cut 5 bases from V and 7 bases from J, with 14 bases between. CDR3 region: CASSQGRASGYTF. DNA of the CDR3: TGTGCCAGCAGTCAGGGACGGGCCAGTGGCTACACCTTC.

The count of this clone is one. The DNA of the CDR3 is TGTGCCAGCAGCCCCGGCGGGGTCTCCTACGAGCAGTACTTC. Its protein product is CASSPGGVSYEQYF. The chain uses TRBV5-5 and TRBJ2-7; weak D call: TRBD2 (6 bases). The germline gives CDR1 SGHKS, CDR2 YYEKEE (reference sequence). Trimming removed 4 bases from V and 0 bases from J, with 11 bases in between. This CDR3 spans 14 amino acids.

This clone was picked up one time. One end of the junction varies from germline; a read error may be responsible. V gene TRBV18 combines with J gene TRBJ1-5, with a tentative D call TRBD1 (6 bases). Per the germline V gene, CDR1 is KGHSH and CDR2 is LQKENI. This CDR3 is built from 17 residues. DNA of the CDR3: TGTGCCAGCTCACCAAGGGGAATGGACAGCCAACATCAGTCCCAGCATTTT. Translated, it gives CASSPRGMDSQHQSQHF.

Only a few counts were recorded for this clone. J is TRBJ2-5 and V is TRBV11-2, with D possibly TRBD2 on 5 matching bases. The CDR3 runs 13 residues. Germline CDR1 is SGHAT and CDR2 is FQNNGV. Trimming shortened V by 5 bases and J by 4 bases, and 11 bases separated the two germline ends. The CDR3 region has the DNA TGTGCCAGCAGCATCTGGAGGCGAGAGACCCAGTACTTC. Translation gives CASSIWRRETQYF.

The rearrangement links TRBV5-6 to TRBJ1-1; D possibly corresponds to TRBD1 (6 bases). CDR1 is SGHDT and CDR2 is YYEEEE in the germline V gene. With 2 bases removed from V and 1 base from J, the gap between germline ends came to 9 bases. This CDR3 comprises 14 residues. The CDR3 DNA follows: TGTGCCAGCAGCTTACGGGGGGCGAACACTGAAGCTTTCTTT. Translating it yields CASSLRGANTEAFF.

The chain combines TRBV5-4 with TRBJ2-5; 7 bases agree with TRBD2. The CDR3 extends over 14 amino acids. Looked up from germline, CDR1 is SGHNT and CDR2 is YYREEE (reference sequence). Germline trimming cut 4 bases from V and 3 bases from J; bases unmatched to any gene: 6. CDR3 amino acids: CASSTGLVEETQYF. As DNA, the CDR3 is TGTGCCAGCAGCACCGGACTAGTAGAAGAGACCCAGTACTTC.

This chain links TRBV30 with TRBJ1-1, with TRBD1 as a possible D gene (6 bases). V was pared by 6 bases and J by 0 bases, with 14 bases between. The length of the CDR3 is 14 residues. Per the germline V gene, CDR1 is GTSNPN and CDR2 is SVGIG (reference sequence). In nucleotides, the CDR3 is TGTGCCTGTCAAACGACAGGCTTGAACACTGAAGCTTTCTTT. This translates into CACQTTGLNTEAFF.

This rearrangement joins TRBV30 to TRBJ1-4, with 10 bases that match TRBD1. The CDR3 extends over 15 amino acids. Germline V gives CDR1 GTSNPN, CDR2 SVGIG (reference sequence). The junction had 8 bases not matched to a gene; V was cut back by 2 bases and J by 8 bases. In DNA form, the CDR3 reads TGTGCCTGGAGTTACACCGGGACAGGGGAGGAAAAACTGTTTTTT. It codes for CAWSYTGTGEEKLFF. Full variable domain (rest looked up from reference TRBV30 and TRBJ1-4): SQTIHQWPATLVQPVGSPLSLECTVEGTSNPNLYWYRQAAGRGLQLLFYSVGIGQISSEVPQNLSASRPQDRQFILSSKKLLLSDSGFYLCAWSYTGTGEEKLFFGSGTQLSVL.

The chain has TRBV27 and TRBJ1-1; D remains ambiguous. The CDR3 covers 12 residues. Germline assignment: CDR1 MNHEY and CDR2 SMNVEV (reference sequence). V was shortened by 6 bases and J by 5 bases, with 10 bases between the two germline ends. The CDR3 bases are TGTGCCAGCAGGTCCCTGTTAACTGAAGCTTTCTTT. It encodes CASRSLLTEAFF.

This rearrangement joins TRBV7-6 to TRBJ1-3; D is perhaps TRBD1 (6 bases). The length of the CDR3 is 16 residues. Trimming shortened V by 6 bases and J by 3 bases, and 18 bases separated the two germline ends. In germline, CDR1 is SGHVS, CDR2 FNYEAQ. The CDR3 reads CASSSQRAGDGNTIYF. The CDR3 bases are TGTGCCAGCAGTTCTCAAAGGGCAGGGGATGGAAACACCATATATTTT.